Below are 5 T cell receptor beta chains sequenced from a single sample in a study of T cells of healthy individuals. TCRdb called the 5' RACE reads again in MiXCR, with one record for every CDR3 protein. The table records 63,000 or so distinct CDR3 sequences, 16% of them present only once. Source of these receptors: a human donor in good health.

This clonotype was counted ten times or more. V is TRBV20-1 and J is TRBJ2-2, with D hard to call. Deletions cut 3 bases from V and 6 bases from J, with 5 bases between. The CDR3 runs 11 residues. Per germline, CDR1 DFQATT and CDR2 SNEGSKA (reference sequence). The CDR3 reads CSARNAGELFF. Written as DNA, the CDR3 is TGCAGTGCTAGGAATGCCGGGGAGCTGTTTTTT.

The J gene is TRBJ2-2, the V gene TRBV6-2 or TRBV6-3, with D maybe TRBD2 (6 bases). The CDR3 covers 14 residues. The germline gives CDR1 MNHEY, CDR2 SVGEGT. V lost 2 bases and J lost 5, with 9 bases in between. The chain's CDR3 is CASSYVRGTGELFF. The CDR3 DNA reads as TGTGCCAGCAGTTACGTCCGGGGGACCGGGGAGCTGTTTTTT.

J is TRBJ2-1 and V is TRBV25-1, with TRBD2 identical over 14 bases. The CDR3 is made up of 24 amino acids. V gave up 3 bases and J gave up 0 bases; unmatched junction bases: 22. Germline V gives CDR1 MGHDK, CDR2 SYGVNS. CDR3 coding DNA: TGTGCCAGCAGTGACAGACCGGGACTAGCGGGAGTGACGGCCGATTTGAGCTCCTACAATGAGCAGTTCTTC. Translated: CASSDRPGLAGVTADLSSYNEQFF.

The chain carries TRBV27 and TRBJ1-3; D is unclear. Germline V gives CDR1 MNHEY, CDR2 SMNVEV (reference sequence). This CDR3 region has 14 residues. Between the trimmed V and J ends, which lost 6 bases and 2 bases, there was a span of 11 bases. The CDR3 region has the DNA TGTGCCAGCAGCCACGGGGTGACTGGAAACACCATATATTTT. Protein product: CASSHGVTGNTIYF.

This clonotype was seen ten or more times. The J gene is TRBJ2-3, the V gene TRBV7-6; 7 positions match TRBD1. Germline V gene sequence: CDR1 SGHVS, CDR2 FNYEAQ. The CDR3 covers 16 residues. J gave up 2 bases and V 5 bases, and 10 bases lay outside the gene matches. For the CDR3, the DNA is TGTGCCAGCAGCCAACCCCGGGACAGCTACACAGATACGCAGTATTTT. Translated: CASSQPRDSYTDTQYF.